This TCR beta chain was obtained from a study of metastatic and nonmetastatic thyroid tumors. Study-wide context: The authors compared repertoires across blood and tumor or nodule tissue from malignant and benign thyroid patients. Study-level points and caveats: When malignant thyroid tumors were compared with benign nodules, TCR beta diversity was reportedly significantly higher in the malignant tumors. This held in both blood and tumor samples.

Until they underwent thyroid surgery, no patient had received any treatment. This clone was detected many times. Its specificity is not known. Using MiXCR, TCRdb reanalyzed the PCR reads. The repertoire has under 60,000 clones, approximately 20% of them found once; the top ten carry under 4%. The ends were cut back, 4 bases at V and 4 bases at J, with 16 bases in the middle. There are 16 residues in the CDR3. This sequence joins TRBV12-3 or TRBV12-4 and TRBJ2-2, with D tentatively TRBD1 (6 bases). The clonotype comes from a male donor with papillary thyroid cancer or a benign thyroid nodule (not recorded which). Some clones in this sample may be carry-over from other donors' samples. Sample: blood. Here the CDR3 reads CASSYPRGWSTGELFF. CDR3 bases: TGTGCCAGCAGTTACCCTAGGGGGTGGAGCACCGGGGAGCTGTTTTTT.